This TCR beta chain appears in the sequencing data of a study of cytomegalovirus exposure and HLA in healthy donors. The study, taken as a whole, reports: Rare sequences made up most TCRs, while some public TCRs were found in many donors.

The PCR ran on 60 Vbeta and 13 Jbeta primers. Sequenced by immunoSEQ multiplex PCR; TCRdb stores in-frame clones only, minus some. The data contain about 150,000 clones, 76% of them seen just once; the ten biggest clones take up roughly 3%. Note on this clone: What it binds is not known.

With 0 bases clipped from V and 5 bases from J, the junction kept 10 bases outside the gene matches. Per the germline V gene, CDR1 is ENHRY and CDR2 is SYGVKD. The CDR3 is 19 residues long. Source material: PBMCs. This TCR was recovered from a man aged 40-49 years in good health and CMV-seronegative. The genes are TRBV10-3 and TRBJ2-5; 15 nucleotides agree with TRBD2. In nucleotides, the CDR3 is TGTGCCATCAGTGAGTCAAGCTGGACTAGCGGGGGGGCAGGCGAGACCCAGTACTTC. As protein: CAISESSWTSGGAGETQYF.